The clone carrying this TCR beta chain appeared a few times. The antigen remains undetermined. TCRdb ran MiXCR on the RT-PCR reads and lists one entry per CDR3 protein. The table lists roughly 630,000 distinct CDR3 sequences, approximately 15% of them singletons. This CDR3 region has 16 residues. V dropped 1 base and J dropped 9; count of bases not matched to a gene: 7. Germline values: CDR1 SGHDT, CDR2 YYEEEE. These data are taken from a study of response to subunit inactivated influenza vaccine. Whole-study findings and limits: T cells newly recruited by each seasonal influenza vaccination are few, the authors suggested.

The chain recombines TRBV5-6 with TRBJ1-6, with 10 bases matching TRBD1. The clonotype originates from a man between 45 and 60 years old who received an inactivated influenza vaccine. Sequencing used PBMCs from blood, obtained around two weeks before vaccination. The CDR3 DNA reads TGTGCCAGCAGCTTGATTGCTCGGGACAGGGGTTCACCCCTCCACTTT. The encoded protein is CASSLIARDRGSPLHF. Looking up the rest from reference TRBV5-6 and TRBJ1-6 gives the full variable domain: DAGVTQSPTHLIKTRGQQVTLRCSPKSGHDTVSWYQQALGQGPQFIFQYYEEEERQRGNFPDRFSGHQFPNYSSELNVNALLLGDSALYLCASSLIARDRGSPLHFGNGTRLTVT.